The 23 T cell receptor beta chains below come from one sample, sequenced in a study of shared clonotypes between healthy human individuals. Assay used: immunoSEQ multiplex PCR; TCRdb lists only in-frame clones, some missing. Found here are about 680,000 clones, 73% of them singletons; the top ten hold around 2%. The sequenced material came from memory CD4+ T cells sorted from blood. Specified subset: CD45RA-negative fraction. These receptors were collected from a woman in her 30s in good health.

This chain connects TRBV7-6 to TRBJ2-2; 7 bases map to TRBD1. The J segment lost 1 base and the V segment lost 3 bases, leaving 2 bases of the junction unmatched. The CDR3 has 15 residues. The V gene's germline CDR1 is SGHVS and CDR2 FNYEAQ. The CDR3 bases are TGTGCCAGCAGCTTGAACAGGGGGAACACCGGGGAGCTGTTTTTT. This sequence encodes CASSLNRGNTGELFF.

The rearrangement uses TRBV6-5 and TRBJ2-7; D gene unclear. Trimming removed 0 bases from V and 6 bases from J, with 18 bases in between. Germline CDR1 and CDR2: MNHEY and SVGAGI. This CDR3 is 16 amino acids long. The CDR3 is CASSYSQEMKAIEQYF. DNA for the CDR3: TGTGCCAGCAGTTACTCCCAGGAGATGAAGGCTATCGAGCAGTACTTC.

This clone was seen once. The chain carries TRBV19 and TRBJ2-7, with a weak D call TRBD1 (6 bases). Germline-derived CDR1 and CDR2 are LNHDA and SQIVND (reference sequence). The V end lost 3 bases, the J end lost 2 bases, and 8 bases lay between the germline ends. This CDR3 contains 13 residues. The DNA for the CDR3 is TGTGCCAGTAGTATTACAGGGACCTACGAGCAGTACTTC. The encoded protein is CASSITGTYEQYF.

This clone was observed a few times. The chain is built from TRBV9 and TRBJ1-1; D is unresolved. V shed 2 bases and J shed 0 bases, with 8 bases lying between them. CDR1 and CDR2 (germline): SGDLS, YYNGEE. The CDR3 has 14 amino acids. DNA for the CDR3: TGTGCCAGCAGCGTGACACCCATGAACACTGAAGCTTTCTTT. It specifies CASSVTPMNTEAFF.

This clone has more than one count but fewer than ten. The chain recombines TRBV5-1 with TRBJ2-7; D is possibly TRBD2 (5 bases). Germline V lookup: CDR1 SGHRS, CDR2 YFSETQ. This CDR3 region has 15 residues. V shed 0 bases and J shed 5 bases, with 15 bases lying between them. In DNA, the CDR3 is TGCGCCAGCAGCTTGGCCCCTAGCAAATGGGACGAGCAGTACTTC. It yields the protein CASSLAPSKWDEQYF.

The chain uses TRBV28 and TRBJ2-7, with D possibly matching TRBD2 (6 bases). This CDR3 has 15 residues. Germline assignment: CDR1 MDHEN and CDR2 SYDVKM. Trimming stripped 8 bases from V and 4 bases from J, with 21 bases between. CDR3 sequence (DNA): TGTGCCAGCTACAACCCGGGACTTGCTTATTACGAGCAGTACTTC. It encodes CASYNPGLAYYEQYF. Combining the CDR3 with reference TRBV28 and TRBJ2-7 gives the whole variable domain DVKVTQSSRYLVKRTGEKVFLECVQDMDHENMFWYRQDPGLGLRLIYFSYDVKMKEKGDIPEGYSVSREKKERFSLILESASTNQTSMYLCASYNPGLAYYEQYFGPGTRLTVT.

This chain uses TRBV7-3 with TRBJ2-6, with D perhaps being TRBD1 or TRBD2 (5 bases each). V lost 5 bases and J lost 2, with 19 bases in between. This CDR3 is 18 amino acids long. CDR1 is SGHTA and CDR2 is FQGTGA in the germline V gene. The CDR3 sequence is CASSRRDGQDPGANVLTF. The CDR3 coding sequence is TGTGCCAGCAGCCGAAGGGACGGTCAGGACCCTGGGGCCAACGTCCTGACTTTC. Looking up the rest from reference TRBV7-3 and TRBJ2-6 gives the full variable domain: GAGVSQTPSNKVTEKGKYVELRCDPISGHTALYWYRQSLGQGPEFLIYFQGTGAADDSGLPNDRFFAVRPEGSVSTLKIQRTERGDSAVYLCASSRRDGQDPGANVLTFGAGSRLTVL.

The chain carries TRBV28 and TRBJ1-4; TRBD1 might be the D (6 bases). Germline loops: CDR1 MDHEN, CDR2 SYDVKM. CDR3 length: 15 amino acids. V was trimmed by 5 bases and J by 8 bases, leaving 18 bases between them. This CDR3 reads CASSPSQGLREKLFF. The DNA for the CDR3 is TGTGCCAGCAGTCCTTCCCAGGGGCTAAGGGAAAAACTGTTTTTT.

This chain connects TRBV7-6 to TRBJ2-1, with 7 bases lining up with TRBD2. This CDR3 contains 16 residues. J was trimmed by 6 bases and V by 5 bases; bases with no gene match: 13. Germline V lookup: CDR1 SGHVS, CDR2 FNYEAQ. The CDR3 nucleotides read TGTGCCAGCAGCCCCACGCCCGGGACTACCATCAATGAGCAGTTCTTC. It specifies CASSPTPGTTINEQFF.

The table lists this clone with a few counts. The identical CDR3 is also encoded by other nucleotide sequences in the sample. V gene TRBV28 combines with J gene TRBJ1-2; D gene unclear. Germline CDR1 MDHEN, CDR2 SYDVKM. CDR3 length: 13 amino acids. V was cut by 3 bases and J by 2 bases, with 7 bases left in between. The CDR3 here is CASSLNGNYGYTF. The CDR3, as DNA: TGTGCCAGCAGTTTGAACGGCAACTATGGCTACACCTTC.

On this clone itself: A read error is possible here, since a much larger clone lies one base away. The chain is built from TRBV6-1 and TRBJ2-6; D remains unclear. The CDR3 covers 14 residues. CDR1 and CDR2 (germline): MNHNS, SASEGT. The CDR3 bases are TGTGCCAGCAGGGAAGGCTCTGGGGCCAACGTCCTGACTTTC. It specifies CASREGSGANVLTF.

V gene TRBV4-2 combines with J gene TRBJ2-5, with 13 bases lining up with TRBD2. Germline values: CDR1 LGHNA, CDR2 YNFKEQ. This CDR3 contains 16 residues. The trim removed 0 bases at V and 11 bases at J, leaving 9 bases unmatched. The CDR3 bases are TGTGCCAGCAGCCAAGATCAACTAGCGGGAGGGCGGGAGCAGTACTTC. The encoded protein is CASSQDQLAGGREQYF.

The CDR3 spells CASSFRAGEREQYF. Here the CDR3 DNA reads TGTGCCAGCAGCTTTCGAGCGGGGGAACGCGAGCAGTACTTC. The chain joins TRBV7-9 to TRBJ2-7, with 8 nucleotides matching TRBD2. Trimming removed 3 bases from V and 6 bases from J; junction bases left unmatched: 7. CDR3 length equals 14 residues. Germline V gives CDR1 SEHNR, CDR2 FQNEAQ (reference sequence).

The chain is built from TRBV5-1 and TRBJ2-7; 7 nucleotides line up with TRBD2. Trimming cost V 4 bases and J 3 bases; bases outside gene matches: 4. The V gene's germline CDR1 is SGHRS and CDR2 YFSETQ. This CDR3 comprises 13 residues. CDR3 loop: CASSLTSDYEQYF. CDR3 coding DNA: TGCGCCAGCAGCCTTACTAGCGACTACGAGCAGTACTTC.

The rearrangement uses TRBV28 and TRBJ2-4, with 7 nucleotides matching TRBD2. The CDR3 covers 15 residues. Per the germline V gene, CDR1 is MDHEN and CDR2 is SYDVKM. Trimming removed 8 bases from V and 3 bases from J; junction bases left unmatched: 10. The CDR3 protein is CASARREPGKNIQYF. Written as DNA, the CDR3 is TGTGCCAGCGCGAGGCGGGAGCCCGGCAAAAACATTCAGTACTTC.

A word on this clone: The same CDR3 is also encoded by other DNA sequences in this sample. The V and J genes are TRBV28 and TRBJ2-7; D uncertain. This CDR3 has 11 residues. Germline CDR1 reads MDHEN; CDR2 reads SYDVKM. V gave up 3 bases and J gave up 6 bases, with 6 bases separating them. CDR3 coding DNA: TGTGCCAGCAGTTTCGGCCTCGAGCAGTACTTC. Its protein is CASSFGLEQYF.

This sequence joins TRBV6-1 and TRBJ1-5; D unclear. The V gene's germline CDR1 is MNHNS and CDR2 SASEGT. The V and J ends lost 6 bases and 2 bases respectively, with 14 bases between them. This CDR3 is 15 amino acids long. The CDR3 coding sequence is TGTGCCAGCAGCGGACGGTTAGACCGCAATCAGCCCCAGCATTTT. Translating gives CASSGRLDRNQPQHF.

The V call is TRBV7-9, the J call TRBJ2-6, with 8 bases identical to TRBD1. There are 18 residues in the CDR3. Trimming at V came to 6 bases and at J to 0 bases, leaving 10 bases not matched to a gene. Per the germline V gene, CDR1 is SEHNR and CDR2 is FQNEAQ (reference sequence). The CDR3, as DNA: TGTGCCAGCAGTTCCGACAGGGGTATATACTCTGGGGCCAACGTCCTGACTTTC. Residues: CASSSDRGIYSGANVLTF. Combining the CDR3 with reference TRBV7-9 and TRBJ2-6 gives the whole variable domain DTGVSQNPRHKITKRGQNVTFRCDPISEHNRLYWYRQTLGQGPEFLTYFQNEAQLEKSRLLSDRFSAERPKGSFSTLEIQRTEQGDSAMYLCASSSDRGIYSGANVLTFGAGSRLTVL.

The genes are TRBV7-2 and TRBJ1-2; D is unresolved. The germline gives CDR1 SGHTA, CDR2 FQGNSA. Trimming removed 2 bases from V and 8 bases from J, with 12 bases in between. The CDR3 runs to 13 residues. CDR3 nucleotides: TGTGCCAGCAGCTTAAAGGTAGTGGGAGGCTACACCTTC. Protein product: CASSLKVVGGYTF.

The chain employs TRBV10-2 and TRBJ1-1; D possibly corresponds to TRBD1 (5 bases). This CDR3 comprises 14 residues. V was pared by 2 bases and J by 1 base, with 8 bases between. CDR1 is WSHSY, CDR2 SAAADI, per germline. The CDR3: CASSETGQNTEAFF. The CDR3 bases are TGCGCCAGCAGTGAGACTGGACAGAACACTGAAGCTTTCTTT.

This clone was counted only a few times. The chain carries TRBV30 and TRBJ1-3; maybe TRBD1 (5 bases). Germline CDR1 GTSNPN, CDR2 SVGIG (reference sequence). Trimming removed 3 bases from V and 7 bases from J, with 19 bases in between. This CDR3 has 15 amino acids. CDR3 sequence (DNA): TGTGCCTGGAGCATCCATCCCAAGGGGCCCAACACCATATATTTT. Its protein product is CAWSIHPKGPNTIYF.

The rearrangement links TRBV9 to TRBJ2-3; D might be TRBD2 (5 bases). V lost 0 bases to trimming and J lost 13 bases, with 18 bases between them. Germline V CDR1 and CDR2: SGDLS, YYNGEE. This CDR3 has 14 amino acids. In DNA form, the CDR3 reads TGTGCCAGCAGCGTAGCCTCCACTCATGGGGAGAAGTATTTT. Translating it yields CASSVASTHGEKYF.

The gene calls are TRBV5-1 and TRBJ2-7; TRBD2 is a possible D gene (5 bases). CDR1 and CDR2 from the germline V gene are SGHRS and YFSETQ. The CDR3 is 13 residues long. Trimming cost V 4 bases and J 6 bases, with 14 bases left between them. DNA for the CDR3: TGCGCCAGCAGCCTAGCAGATCCGTCCGAGCAGTACTTC. This sequence encodes CASSLADPSEQYF.